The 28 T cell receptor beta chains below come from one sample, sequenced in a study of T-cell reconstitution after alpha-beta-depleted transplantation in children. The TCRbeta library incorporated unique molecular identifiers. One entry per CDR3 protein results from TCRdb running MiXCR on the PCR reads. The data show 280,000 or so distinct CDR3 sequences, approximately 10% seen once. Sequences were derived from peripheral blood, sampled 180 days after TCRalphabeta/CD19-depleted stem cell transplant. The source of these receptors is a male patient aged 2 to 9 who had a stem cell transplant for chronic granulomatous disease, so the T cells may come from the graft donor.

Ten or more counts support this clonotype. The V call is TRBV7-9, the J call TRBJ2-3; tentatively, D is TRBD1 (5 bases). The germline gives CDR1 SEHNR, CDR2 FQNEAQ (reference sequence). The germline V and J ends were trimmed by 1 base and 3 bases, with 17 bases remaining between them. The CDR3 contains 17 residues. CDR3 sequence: CASSLVTGVQTTDTQYF. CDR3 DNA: TGTGCCAGCAGCTTAGTCACAGGAGTACAAACGACAGATACGCAGTATTTT. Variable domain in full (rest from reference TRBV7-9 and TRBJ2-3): DTGVSQNPRHKITKRGQNVTFRCDPISEHNRLYWYRQTLGQGPEFLTYFQNEAQLEKSRLLSDRFSAERPKGSFSTLEIQRTEQGDSAMYLCASSLVTGVQTTDTQYFGPGTRLTVL.

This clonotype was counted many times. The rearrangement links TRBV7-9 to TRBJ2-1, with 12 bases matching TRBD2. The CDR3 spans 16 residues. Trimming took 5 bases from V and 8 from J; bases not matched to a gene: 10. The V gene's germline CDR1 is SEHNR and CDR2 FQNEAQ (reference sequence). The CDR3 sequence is CASSPQRLAGADEQFF. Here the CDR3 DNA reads TGTGCCAGCAGCCCACAAAGACTAGCGGGAGCAGATGAGCAGTTCTTC.

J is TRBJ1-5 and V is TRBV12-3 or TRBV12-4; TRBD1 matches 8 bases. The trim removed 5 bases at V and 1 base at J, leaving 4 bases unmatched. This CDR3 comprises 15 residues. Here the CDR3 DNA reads TGTGCCAGCAGTCACACAGGGGGAAGCAATCAGCCCCAGCATTTT. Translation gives CASSHTGGSNQPQHF.

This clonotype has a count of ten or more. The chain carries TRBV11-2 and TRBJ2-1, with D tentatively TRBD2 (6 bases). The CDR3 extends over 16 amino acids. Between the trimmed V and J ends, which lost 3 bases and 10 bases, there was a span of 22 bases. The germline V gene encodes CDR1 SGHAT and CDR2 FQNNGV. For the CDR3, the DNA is TGTGCCAGCAGCTTTATATCCGGGACGTTTGGAGGGGAGCAGTTCTTC. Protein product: CASSFISGTFGGEQFF.

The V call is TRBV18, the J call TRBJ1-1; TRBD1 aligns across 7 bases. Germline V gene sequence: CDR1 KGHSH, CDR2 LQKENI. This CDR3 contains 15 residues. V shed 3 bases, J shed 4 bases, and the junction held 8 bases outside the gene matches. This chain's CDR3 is CASSPQTGRGTEAFF. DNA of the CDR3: TGTGCCAGCTCACCGCAGACAGGGAGGGGCACTGAAGCTTTCTTT. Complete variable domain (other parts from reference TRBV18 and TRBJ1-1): NAGVMQNPRHLVRRRGQEARLRCSPMKGHSHVYWYRQLPEEGLKFMVYLQKENIIDESGMPKERFSAEFPKEGPSILRIQQVVRGDSAAYFCASSPQTGRGTEAFFGQGTRLTVV.

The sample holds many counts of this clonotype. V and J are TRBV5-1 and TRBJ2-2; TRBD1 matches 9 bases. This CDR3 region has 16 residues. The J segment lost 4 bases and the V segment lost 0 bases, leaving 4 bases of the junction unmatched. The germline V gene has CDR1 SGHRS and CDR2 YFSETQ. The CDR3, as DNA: TGCGCCAGCAGCTTGGGGGGACAGGGTGCCACCGGGGAGCTGTTTTTT. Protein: CASSLGGQGATGELFF.

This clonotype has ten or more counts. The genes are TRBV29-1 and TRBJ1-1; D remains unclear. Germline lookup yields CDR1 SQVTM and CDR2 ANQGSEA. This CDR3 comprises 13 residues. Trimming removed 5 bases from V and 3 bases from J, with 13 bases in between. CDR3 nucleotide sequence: TGCAGCGTTTTCATCCAGGTTCACACTGAAGCTTTCTTT. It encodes CSVFIQVHTEAFF.

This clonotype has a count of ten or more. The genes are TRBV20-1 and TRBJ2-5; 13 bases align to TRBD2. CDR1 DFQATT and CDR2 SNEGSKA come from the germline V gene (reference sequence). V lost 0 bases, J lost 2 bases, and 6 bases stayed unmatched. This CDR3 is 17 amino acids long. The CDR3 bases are TGCAGTGCTAGAGACCGACTAGCGGGGGGACTTCAAGAGACCCAGTACTTC. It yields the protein CSARDRLAGGLQETQYF.

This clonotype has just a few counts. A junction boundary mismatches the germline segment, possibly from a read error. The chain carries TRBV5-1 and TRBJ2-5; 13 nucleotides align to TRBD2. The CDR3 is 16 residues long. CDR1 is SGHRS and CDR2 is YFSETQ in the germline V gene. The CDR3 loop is CDSSWGTSGVAETQYF. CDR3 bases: TGCGACAGCAGCTGGGGGACTAGCGGGGTTGCGGAGACCCAGTACTTC.

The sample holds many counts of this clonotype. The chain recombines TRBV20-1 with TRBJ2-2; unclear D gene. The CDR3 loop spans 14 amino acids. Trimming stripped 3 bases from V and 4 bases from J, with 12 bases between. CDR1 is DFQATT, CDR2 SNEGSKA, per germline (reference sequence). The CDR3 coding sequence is TGCAGTGCTAGGGACGGCCCCGGCACCGGGGAGCTGTTTTTT. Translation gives CSARDGPGTGELFF.

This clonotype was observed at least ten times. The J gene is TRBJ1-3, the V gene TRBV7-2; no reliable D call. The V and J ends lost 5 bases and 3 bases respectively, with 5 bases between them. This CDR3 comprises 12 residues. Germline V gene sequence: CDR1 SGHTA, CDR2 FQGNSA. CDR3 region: CASSPNGNTIYF. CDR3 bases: TGTGCCAGCAGCCCCAATGGAAACACCATATATTTT. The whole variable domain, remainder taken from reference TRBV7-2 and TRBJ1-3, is GAGVSQSPSNKVTEKGKDVELRCDPISGHTALYWYRQSLGQGLEFLIYFQGNSAPDKSGLPSDRFSAERTGGSVSTLTIQRTQQEDSAVYLCASSPNGNTIYFGEGSWLTVV.

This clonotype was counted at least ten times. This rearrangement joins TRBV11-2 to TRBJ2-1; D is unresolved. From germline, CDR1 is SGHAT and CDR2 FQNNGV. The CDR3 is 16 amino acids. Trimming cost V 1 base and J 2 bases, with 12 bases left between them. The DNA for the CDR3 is TGTGCCAGCAGCTTAGTCGGCGGCCGAACCTACAATGAGCAGTTCTTC. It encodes CASSLVGGRTYNEQFF.

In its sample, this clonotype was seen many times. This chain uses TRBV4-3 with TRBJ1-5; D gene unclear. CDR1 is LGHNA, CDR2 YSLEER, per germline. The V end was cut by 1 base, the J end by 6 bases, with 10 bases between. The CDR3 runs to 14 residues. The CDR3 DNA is TGCGCCAGCAGCCAAGTGAAGGTGGGTCAGCCCCAGCATTTT. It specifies CASSQVKVGQPQHF.

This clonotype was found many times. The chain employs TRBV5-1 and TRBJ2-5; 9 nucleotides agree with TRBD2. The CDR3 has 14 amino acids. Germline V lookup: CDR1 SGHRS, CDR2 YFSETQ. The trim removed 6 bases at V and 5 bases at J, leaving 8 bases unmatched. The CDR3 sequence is CASTLAGVAETQYF. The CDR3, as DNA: TGCGCCAGCACCTTAGCGGGGGTTGCGGAGACCCAGTACTTC.

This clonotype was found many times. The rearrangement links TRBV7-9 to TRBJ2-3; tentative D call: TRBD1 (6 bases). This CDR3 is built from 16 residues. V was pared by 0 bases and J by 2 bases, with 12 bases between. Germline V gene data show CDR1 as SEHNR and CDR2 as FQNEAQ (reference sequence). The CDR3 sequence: CASSLADRIFTDTQYF. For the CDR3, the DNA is TGTGCCAGCAGCTTAGCCGACAGGATTTTCACAGATACGCAGTATTTT.

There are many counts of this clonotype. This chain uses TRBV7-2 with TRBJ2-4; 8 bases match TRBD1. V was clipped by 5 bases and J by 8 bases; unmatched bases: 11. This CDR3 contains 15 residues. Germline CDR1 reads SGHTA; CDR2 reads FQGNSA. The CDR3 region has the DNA TGTGCCAGCAGCCGCCGCGACAGGGGAGACTACATTCAGTACTTC. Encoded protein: CASSRRDRGDYIQYF.

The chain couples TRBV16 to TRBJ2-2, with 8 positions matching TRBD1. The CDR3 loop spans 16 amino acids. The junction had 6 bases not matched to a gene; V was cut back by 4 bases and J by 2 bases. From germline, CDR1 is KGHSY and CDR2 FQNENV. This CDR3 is CASSRYRGINTGELFF. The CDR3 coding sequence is TGTGCCAGCAGCCGATACAGGGGGATCAACACCGGGGAGCTGTTTTTT. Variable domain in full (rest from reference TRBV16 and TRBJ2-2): GEEVAQTPKHLVRGEGQKAKLYCAPIKGHSYVFWYQQVLKNEFKFLISFQNENVFDETGMPKERFSAKCLPNSPCSLEIQATKLEDSAVYFCASSRYRGINTGELFFGEGSRLTVL.

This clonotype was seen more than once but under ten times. The CDR3 bases are TGTGCCAGCAGCCAAGATGGGGAGGGGGCGCGCAATGAGCAGTTCTTC. Translating gives CASSQDGEGARNEQFF. The chain is built from TRBV4-2 and TRBJ2-1; D is tentatively TRBD1 or TRBD2 (7 bases each). With 0 bases removed from V and 6 bases from J, the gap between germline ends came to 15 bases. The germline CDR1 and CDR2 sequences are LGHNA and YNFKEQ. This CDR3 contains 16 residues.

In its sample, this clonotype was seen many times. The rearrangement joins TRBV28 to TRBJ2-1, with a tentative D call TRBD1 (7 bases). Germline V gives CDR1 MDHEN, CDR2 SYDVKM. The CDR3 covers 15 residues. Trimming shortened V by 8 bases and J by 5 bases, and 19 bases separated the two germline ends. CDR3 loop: CASEQTQGGNNEQFF. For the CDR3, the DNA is TGTGCCAGCGAACAAACTCAGGGGGGAAACAATGAGCAGTTCTTC.

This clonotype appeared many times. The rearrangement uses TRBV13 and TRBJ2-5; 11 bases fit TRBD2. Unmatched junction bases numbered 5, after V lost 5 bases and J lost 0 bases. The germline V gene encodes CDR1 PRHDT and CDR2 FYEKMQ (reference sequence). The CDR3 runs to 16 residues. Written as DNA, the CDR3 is TGTGCCAGCAGCGGAAGACTAGCGGGGTACCAAGAGACCCAGTACTTC. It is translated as CASSGRLAGYQETQYF.

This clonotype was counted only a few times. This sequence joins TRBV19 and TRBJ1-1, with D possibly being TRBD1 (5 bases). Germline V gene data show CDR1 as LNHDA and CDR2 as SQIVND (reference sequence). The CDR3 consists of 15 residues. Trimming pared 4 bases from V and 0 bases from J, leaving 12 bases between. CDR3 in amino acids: CASSRGVPLNTEAFF. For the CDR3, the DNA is TGTGCCAGTAGTAGGGGCGTCCCGTTGAACACTGAAGCTTTCTTT.

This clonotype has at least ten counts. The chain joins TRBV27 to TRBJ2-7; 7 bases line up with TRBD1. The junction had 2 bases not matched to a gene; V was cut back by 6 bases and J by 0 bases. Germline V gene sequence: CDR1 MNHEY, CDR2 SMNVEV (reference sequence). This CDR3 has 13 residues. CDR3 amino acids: CASRDRPSYEQYF. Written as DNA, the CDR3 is TGTGCCAGCAGGGACAGGCCCTCCTACGAGCAGTACTTC.

The CDR3 spells CASSRWGGETQYF. The CDR3 DNA is TGTGCCAGCAGCCGGTGGGGAGGAGAGACCCAGTACTTC. The rearrangement joins TRBV3-1 to TRBJ2-5; TRBD2 might be the D (6 bases). The CDR3 covers 13 residues. Trimming removed 4 bases at V and 4 bases at J, with 10 bases between. Germline CDR1 LGHDT, CDR2 YNNKEL (reference sequence).

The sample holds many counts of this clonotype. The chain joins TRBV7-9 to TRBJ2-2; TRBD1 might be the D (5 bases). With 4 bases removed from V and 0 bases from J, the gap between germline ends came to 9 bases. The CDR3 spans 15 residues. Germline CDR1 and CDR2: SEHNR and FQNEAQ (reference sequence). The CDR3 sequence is CASSYDSANTGELFF. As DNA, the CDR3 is TGTGCCAGCAGCTACGACAGCGCGAACACCGGGGAGCTGTTTTTT.

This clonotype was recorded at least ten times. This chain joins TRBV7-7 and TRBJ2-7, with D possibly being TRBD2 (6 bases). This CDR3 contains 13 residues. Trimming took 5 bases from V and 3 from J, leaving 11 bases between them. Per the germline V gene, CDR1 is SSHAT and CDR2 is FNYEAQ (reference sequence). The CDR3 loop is CASSLRGNYEQYF. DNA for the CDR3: TGTGCCAGCAGCCTACGCGGGAACTACGAGCAGTACTTC.

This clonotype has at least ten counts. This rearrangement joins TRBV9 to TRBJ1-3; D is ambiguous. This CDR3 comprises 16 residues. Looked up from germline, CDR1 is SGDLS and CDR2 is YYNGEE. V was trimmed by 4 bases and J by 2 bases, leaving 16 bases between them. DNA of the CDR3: TGTGCCAGCAGCCCGGCCCAAAACCCTCCTGGAAACACCATATATTTT. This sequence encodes CASSPAQNPPGNTIYF.

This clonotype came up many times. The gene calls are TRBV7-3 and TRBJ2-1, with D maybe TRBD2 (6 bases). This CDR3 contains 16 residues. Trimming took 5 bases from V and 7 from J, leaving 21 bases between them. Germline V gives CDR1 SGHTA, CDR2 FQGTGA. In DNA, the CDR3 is TGTGCCAGCAGCCAAGGCTCCGCGGCGGGGAGGAATGAGCAGTTCTTC. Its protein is CASSQGSAAGRNEQFF.

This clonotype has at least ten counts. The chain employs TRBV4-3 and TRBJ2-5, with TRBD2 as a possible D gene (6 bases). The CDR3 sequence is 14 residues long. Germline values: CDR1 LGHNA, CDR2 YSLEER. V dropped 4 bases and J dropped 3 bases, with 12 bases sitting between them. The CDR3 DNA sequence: TGCGCCAGCAGCCGCGGGTGGAGGGAAGAGACCCAGTACTTC. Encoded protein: CASSRGWREETQYF.